This entry concerns a single T cell receptor beta chain. Its antigen remains unknown. The gene symbols are mouse symbols. The observed sequence ends 1 residue before the CDR3 terminus, with the missing tail filled in from the germline J gene. The record originates from a study of tissue T cells after allogeneic stem cell transplantation. Study findings and constraints: Anatomically similar tissues had similar TCR repertoires within each patient. Which tissue TCRs were alloreactive or antigen-specific was not determined. Some clones might be persisting host cells. Few T cell clones were shared across patients, but motif clusters showed tissue-specific shared signatures.

Using immunoSEQ multiplex PCR, the repertoire was profiled, and TCRdb retains in-frame clones only, with some absent. The sample yields about 50,000 clones, roughly 73% seen once. J was trimmed by 0 bases and V by 5 bases; bases with no gene match: 1. This CDR3 contains 14 residues. Germline V lookup: CDR1 NNHDY, CDR2 SYVADS. The sample was sorted cells pooled from one or two spleens. The receptor was derived from a pool of C57BL/6 mice in good health. The chain recombines TRBV13-3 with TRBJ1-1, with TRBD1 identical over 10 bases. CDR3 bases read: TGTGCCAGCAGGACAGGGGGCGCAAACACAGAAGTCTTC. Residues: CASRTGGANTEVF. The whole CDR3 is CASRTGGANTEVFF.